This T cell receptor beta chain was found in a study of T-cell memory formation after mild COVID-19. Study as a whole: TCR clusters were largely donor specific.

With regard to this clonotype: No antigen is known for it.

The V end lost 3 bases, the J end lost 5 bases, and 7 bases lay between the germline ends. In germline, CDR1 is MNHEY, CDR2 SMNVEV (reference sequence). This CDR3 spans 12 amino acids. TCRalpha and TCRbeta libraries used 5'RACE with constant-segment primers and UMIs. TCRdb re-called the 5' RACE reads through MiXCR, storing one row per CDR3 protein. Counted here are 130,000 to 150,000 distinct CDR3 sequences, about 19% occurring once; the ten biggest clones make up about 2%. Study-level results: CD4/CD8 balance held among clones contracting day 15 to 85, and later expanders leaned CD4+. CD4+ contracting clones were found mainly in CM and EM, and CD8+ ones in EMRA.

V is TRBV27 and J is TRBJ2-5; D call uncertain. The TCR comes from an adult woman who had mild COVID-19 (a few samples of this study predate the infection). Cell type and time point are not known. The sequenced material came from PBMCs or a T cell subset sorted from them (not recorded which). CDR3 residues: CASSFPGETQYF. The DNA of the CDR3 is TGTGCCAGCAGTTTCCCAGGCGAGACCCAGTACTTC.